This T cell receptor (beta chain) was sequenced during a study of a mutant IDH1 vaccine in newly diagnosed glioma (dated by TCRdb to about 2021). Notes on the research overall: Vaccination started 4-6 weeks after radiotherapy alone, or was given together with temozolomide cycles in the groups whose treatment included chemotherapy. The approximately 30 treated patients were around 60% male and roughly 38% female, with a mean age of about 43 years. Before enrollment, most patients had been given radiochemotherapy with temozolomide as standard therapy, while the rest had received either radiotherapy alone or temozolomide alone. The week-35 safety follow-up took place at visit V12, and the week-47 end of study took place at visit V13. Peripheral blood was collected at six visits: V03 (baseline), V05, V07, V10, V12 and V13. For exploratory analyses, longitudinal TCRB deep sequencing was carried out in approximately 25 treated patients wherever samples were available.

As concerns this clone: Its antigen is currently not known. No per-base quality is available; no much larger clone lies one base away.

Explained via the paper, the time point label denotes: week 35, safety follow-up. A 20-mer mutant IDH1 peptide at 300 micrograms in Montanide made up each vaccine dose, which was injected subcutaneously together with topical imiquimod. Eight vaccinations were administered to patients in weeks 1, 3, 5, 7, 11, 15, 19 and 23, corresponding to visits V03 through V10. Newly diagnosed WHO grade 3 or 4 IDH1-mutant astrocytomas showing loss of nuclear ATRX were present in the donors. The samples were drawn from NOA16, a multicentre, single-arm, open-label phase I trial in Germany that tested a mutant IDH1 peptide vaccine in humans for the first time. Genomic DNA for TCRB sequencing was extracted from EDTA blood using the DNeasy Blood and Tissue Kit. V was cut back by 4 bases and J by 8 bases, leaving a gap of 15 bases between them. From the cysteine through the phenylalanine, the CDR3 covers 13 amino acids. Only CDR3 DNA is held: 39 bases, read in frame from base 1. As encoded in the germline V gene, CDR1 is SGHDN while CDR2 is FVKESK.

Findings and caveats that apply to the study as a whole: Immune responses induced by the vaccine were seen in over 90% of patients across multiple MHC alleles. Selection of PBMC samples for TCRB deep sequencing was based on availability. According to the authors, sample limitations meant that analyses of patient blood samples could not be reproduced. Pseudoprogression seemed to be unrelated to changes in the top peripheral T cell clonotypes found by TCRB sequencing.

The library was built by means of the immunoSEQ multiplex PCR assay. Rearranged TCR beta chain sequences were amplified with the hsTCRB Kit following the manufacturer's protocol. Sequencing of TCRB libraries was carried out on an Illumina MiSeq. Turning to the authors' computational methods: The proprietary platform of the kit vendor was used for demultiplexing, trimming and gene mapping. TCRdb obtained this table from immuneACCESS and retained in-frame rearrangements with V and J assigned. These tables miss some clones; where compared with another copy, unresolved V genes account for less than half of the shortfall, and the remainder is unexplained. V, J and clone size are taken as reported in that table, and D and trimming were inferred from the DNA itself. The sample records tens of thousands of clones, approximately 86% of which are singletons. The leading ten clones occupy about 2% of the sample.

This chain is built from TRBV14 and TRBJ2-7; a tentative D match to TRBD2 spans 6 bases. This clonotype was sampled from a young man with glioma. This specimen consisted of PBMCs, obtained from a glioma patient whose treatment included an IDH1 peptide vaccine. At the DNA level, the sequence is TGTGCCAGCAGCCCGCCGGGAGCTTTCAAGCAGTACTTC. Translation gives CASSPPGAFKQYF.